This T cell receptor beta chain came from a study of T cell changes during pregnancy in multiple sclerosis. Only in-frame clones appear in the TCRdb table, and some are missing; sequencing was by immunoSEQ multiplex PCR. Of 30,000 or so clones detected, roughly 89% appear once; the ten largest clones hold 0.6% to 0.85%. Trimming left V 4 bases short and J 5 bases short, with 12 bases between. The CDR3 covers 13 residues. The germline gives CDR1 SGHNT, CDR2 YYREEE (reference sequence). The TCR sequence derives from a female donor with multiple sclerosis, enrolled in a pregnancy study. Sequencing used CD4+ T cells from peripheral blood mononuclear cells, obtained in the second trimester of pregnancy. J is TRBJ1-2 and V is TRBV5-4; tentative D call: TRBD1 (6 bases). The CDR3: CASSPDSSYGYTF. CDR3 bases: TGTGCCAGCAGCCCGGACAGTTCTTATGGCTACACCTTC.